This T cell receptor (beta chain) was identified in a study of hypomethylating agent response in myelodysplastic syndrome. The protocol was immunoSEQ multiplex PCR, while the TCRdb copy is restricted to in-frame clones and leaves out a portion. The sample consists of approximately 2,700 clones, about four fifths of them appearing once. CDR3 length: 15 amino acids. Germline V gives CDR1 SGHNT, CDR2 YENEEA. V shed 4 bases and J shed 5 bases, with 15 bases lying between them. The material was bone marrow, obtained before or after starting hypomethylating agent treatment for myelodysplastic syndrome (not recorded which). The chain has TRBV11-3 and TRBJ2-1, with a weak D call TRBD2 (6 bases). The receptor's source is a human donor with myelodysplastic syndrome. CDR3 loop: CASSSGTGFNNEQFF. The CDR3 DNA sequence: TGTGCCAGCAGCTCTGGGACTGGGTTTAACAATGAGCAGTTCTTC.